These 15 T cell receptor beta chains originate from one sample sequenced in a study of blood T cell repertoires in COVID-19. Some clones are missing from TCRdb's copy, which holds only in-frame ones; the method was immunoSEQ multiplex PCR. This table holds about 110,000 clones, around 80% found once. The material sequenced was peripheral blood. The receptors derive from a woman aged 55-70 years with acute or convalescent COVID-19.

CDR3 nucleotide sequence: TGTGCCATTTCGGACAGGGGAGCTGAGAATTCACCCCTCCACTTT. It encodes CAISDRGAENSPLHF. V and J are TRBV2 and TRBJ1-6; 9 nucleotides line up with TRBD1. The trim removed 10 bases at V and 7 bases at J, leaving 11 bases unmatched. Germline V gene lookup returns CDR1 SNHLY and CDR2 FYNNEI. This CDR3 comprises 15 residues. The whole variable domain, remainder taken from reference TRBV2 and TRBJ1-6, is EPEVTQTPSHQVTQMGQEVILRCVPISNHLYFYWYRQILGQKVEFLVSFYNNEISEKSEIFDDQFSVERPDGSNFTLKIRSTKLEDSAMYFCAISDRGAENSPLHFGNGTRLTVT.

V is TRBV3-1 (or the pseudogene TRBV3-2) and J is TRBJ1-2; weak D call: TRBD1 (6 bases). The CDR3 is 15 residues long. Germline CDR1 reads LGHDT; CDR2 reads YNNKEL (reference sequence). The germline V and J ends were trimmed by 1 base and 2 bases, with 11 bases remaining between them. CDR3: CASSQGARGNYGYTF. CDR3 DNA sequence: TGTGCCAGCAGCCAAGGCGCCAGGGGAAACTATGGCTACACCTTC.

The gene calls are TRBV6-4 and TRBJ2-2; 7 nucleotides agree with TRBD1. The V gene's germline CDR1 is MRHNA and CDR2 SNTAGT. V was clipped by 6 bases and J by 4 bases; unmatched bases: 2. There are 13 residues in the CDR3. DNA for the CDR3: TGTGCCAGCAGAGGACAGGCCACCGGGGAGCTGTTTTTT. As protein: CASRGQATGELFF.

This rearrangement joins TRBV18 to TRBJ2-1, with a weak D call TRBD2 (6 bases). Trimming stripped 5 bases from V and 8 bases from J, with 19 bases between. This CDR3 comprises 15 residues. CDR1 KGHSH and CDR2 LQKENI come from the germline V gene. CDR3 nucleotides: TGTGCCAGCTCAGAGGGCGGGACGTCTTACGATGAGCAGTTCTTC. As protein: CASSEGGTSYDEQFF. Complete variable domain (other parts from reference TRBV18 and TRBJ2-1): NAGVMQNPRHLVRRRGQEARLRCSPMKGHSHVYWYRQLPEEGLKFMVYLQKENIIDESGMPKERFSAEFPKEGPSILRIQQVVRGDSAAYFCASSEGGTSYDEQFFGPGTRLTVL.

This clone occurred once. The J gene is TRBJ1-2, the V gene TRBV19; TRBD1 agrees at 8 bases. The CDR3 has 13 residues. J lost 2 bases, V lost 7 bases, and 3 bases had no gene match. Per germline, CDR1 LNHDA and CDR2 SQIVND (reference sequence). The CDR3 sequence: CASIRTGNYGYTF. DNA for the CDR3: TGTGCCAGTATCCGGACAGGGAACTATGGCTACACCTTC.

V is TRBV5-5 and J is TRBJ1-6; possibly TRBD1 for D (6 bases). Germline V CDR1 and CDR2: SGHKS, YYEKEE (reference sequence). This CDR3 has 16 amino acids. V lost 4 bases to trimming and J lost 3 bases, with 14 bases between them. CDR3 nucleotide sequence: TGTGCCAGCAGCACCCCCCAGGGGAACTATAATTCACCCCTCCACTTT. Translated: CASSTPQGNYNSPLHF.

The V call is TRBV2, the J call TRBJ1-1; possibly TRBD1 for D (5 bases). Germline CDR1 and CDR2: SNHLY and FYNNEI. Trimming left V 8 bases short and J 4 bases short, with 20 bases between. This CDR3 is built from 15 residues. CDR3 amino acids: CASVLIGGIGTEAFF. The CDR3 DNA reads as TGTGCCAGCGTATTGATCGGGGGGATTGGCACTGAAGCTTTCTTT.

The chain joins TRBV6-4 to TRBJ2-5, with 10 bases that match TRBD2. Germline lookup yields CDR1 MRHNA and CDR2 SNTAGT. With 3 bases clipped from V and 4 bases from J, the junction kept 5 bases outside the gene matches. The CDR3 has 15 residues. CDR3 in amino acids: CASSETSGDGETQYF. The DNA of the CDR3 is TGTGCCAGCAGTGAAACTAGCGGGGATGGAGAGACCCAGTACTTC.

The gene calls are TRBV3-1 (or the pseudogene TRBV3-2) and TRBJ2-3; TRBD2 matches at 13 bases. From germline, CDR1 is LGHDT and CDR2 YNNKEL (reference sequence). The CDR3 has 15 amino acids. Germline trimming cut 8 bases from V and 3 bases from J; bases unmatched to any gene: 5. CDR3: CASGSTSGGTDTQYF. In DNA, the CDR3 is TGTGCCAGCGGGTCGACTAGCGGGGGGACAGATACGCAGTATTTT.

This clone was detected a few times. This chain joins TRBV25-1 and TRBJ2-7; TRBD1 agrees at 11 bases. The CDR3 length is 15 residues. The germline V gene has CDR1 MGHDK and CDR2 SYGVNS. J lost 3 bases, V lost 2 bases, and 3 bases had no gene match. CDR3 in DNA: TGTGCCAGCAGTGAAGGGACAGGGGGGTTCTACGAGCAGTACTTC. Translating it yields CASSEGTGGFYEQYF.

The rearrangement links TRBV5-1 to TRBJ2-1, with 16 positions matching TRBD2. Germline CDR1 and CDR2: SGHRS and YFSETQ. With V trimmed by 2 bases and J by 8 bases, 1 base remained unmatched. This CDR3 has 15 residues. Here the CDR3 reads CASSLGTSGGDEQFF. CDR3 in DNA: TGCGCCAGCAGCTTAGGGACTAGCGGGGGGGATGAGCAGTTCTTC.

The chain combines TRBV5-8 with TRBJ1-2, with D tentatively TRBD1 (6 bases). This CDR3 contains 13 residues. Trimming removed 0 bases at V and 8 bases at J, with 11 bases between. Germline V lookup: CDR1 SGHTS, CDR2 YDEGEE. The CDR3 region has the DNA TGTGCCAGCAGCTTGGACAGGGAAGGAGGCTACACCTTC. It codes for CASSLDREGGYTF.

The CDR3 coding sequence is TGTGCCAGCAGCTCCTACAGGGAACCCCAGGGAAAACTGTTTTTT. Translated: CASSSYREPQGKLFF. This chain links TRBV7-9 with TRBJ1-4, with D maybe TRBD1 (6 bases). Per the germline V gene, CDR1 is SEHNR and CDR2 is FQNEAQ (reference sequence). The V gene lost 4 bases and the J gene lost 10 bases, with 19 bases spanning the gap. There are 15 residues in the CDR3.

The chain combines TRBV2 with TRBJ1-5; TRBD1 agrees at 9 bases. Germline values: CDR1 SNHLY, CDR2 FYNNEI. V lost 6 bases and J lost 4; bases outside the gene matches: 4. There are 14 residues in the CDR3. CDR3 sequence: CASSGTGRNQPQHF. In nucleotides, the CDR3 is TGTGCCAGCAGCGGGACAGGGAGGAATCAGCCCCAGCATTTT.

The V call is TRBV27, the J call TRBJ1-1; 7 nucleotides match TRBD1. V was clipped by 3 bases and J by 3 bases; unmatched bases: 7. CDR1 and CDR2 (germline): MNHEY, SMNVEV (reference sequence). This CDR3 is 15 amino acids long. Here the CDR3 DNA reads TGTGCCAGCAGTTTGAGGGGGCGGGACGACACTGAAGCTTTCTTT. Its protein is CASSLRGRDDTEAFF.